These T cell receptor beta chains were read from a single sample in a study of human T cells and chemical hapten exposure. TCRdb independently ran MiXCR on the RACE reads; one entry per CDR3 protein. The sample holds some 96,000 distinct CDR3 sequences, around 25% seen once. The material sequenced was whole blood, taken in connection with sensitization to the hapten diphenylcyclopropenone (DPC). These receptors came from a man aged 40-49 years with alopecia areata. Some clones in this sample may be carry-over from other donors' samples. Each CDR3 is given with its conserved first and last residue. The D gene is left open where the match is weak. Size is omitted from some rows. Given values are once, few, many or a class for expanded clones.

DNA: TGTGCCAGCAGCGTGAGCCGGGGTAAAGTTGAAGCTTTCTTT
CDR3: CASSVSRGKVEAFF
J: TRBJ1-1
V: TRBV7-2
D: -
size: -

DNA: TGCAGCGTTTACCATCCGACTAGCACAGATACGCAGTATTTT
CDR3: CSVYHPTSTDTQYF
J: TRBJ2-3
V: TRBV29-1
D: -
size: few

DNA: TGTGCCACCTACCTCTACAGGGGGACTGAAGCTTTCTTT
CDR3: CATYLYRGTEAFF
J: TRBJ1-1
V: TRBV6-1
D: TRBD1
size: -

DNA: TGTGCCAGCAGTAACAGGCAGCAGCAAACGCAGTATTTT
CDR3: CASSNRQQQTQYF
J: TRBJ2-3
V: TRBV6-5
D: -
size: -

DNA: TGTGCCATCAGTGCTTCCTTGAGGCGGAACACAGATACGCAGTATTTT
CDR3: CAISASLRRNTDTQYF
J: TRBJ2-3
V: TRBV10-3
D: -
size: -

DNA: TGTGCCAGCAGTAGGGACACGAACACTGAAGCTTTCTTT
CDR3: CASSRDTNTEAFF
J: TRBJ1-1
V: TRBV25-1
D: -
size: -

DNA: TGTGCCAGCAGCTTAGGGGCAAACACCATATATTTT
CDR3: CASSLGANTIYF
J: TRBJ1-3
V: TRBV7-8
D: -
size: -

DNA: TGTGCCAGCAGCCAAGGACCGGGACTAGCGGGAGATACGCAGTATTTT
CDR3: CASSQGPGLAGDTQYF
J: TRBJ2-3
V: TRBV3-1
D: TRBD2
size: many

DNA: TGTGCCAGCAGTTCACCTGTCCCCCGACAGAGGACCTACAATGAGCAGTTCTTC
CDR3: CASSSPVPRQRTYNEQFF
J: TRBJ2-1
V: TRBV28
D: -
size: -

DNA: TGTGCCAGCAGGTCGCGGACTAGCGGGAGCGATACGCAGTATTTT
CDR3: CASRSRTSGSDTQYF
J: TRBJ2-3
V: TRBV7-2
D: TRBD2
size: few

DNA: TGTGCCAGCAGACCAGGACAGGGGGCGGCCGGGGAGCTGTTTTTT
CDR3: CASRPGQGAAGELFF
J: TRBJ2-2
V: TRBV6-6
D: TRBD1
size: -

DNA: TGTGCCAGCTTAGCGATCCCCGGGGAGCTGTTTTTT
CDR3: CASLAIPGELFF
J: TRBJ2-2
V: TRBV10-3
D: -
size: few

DNA: TGTGCCAGCAGTTTGGGGAGCACACCCCTCCACTTT
CDR3: CASSLGSTPLHF
J: TRBJ1-6
V: TRBV28
D: -
size: -

DNA: TGTGCCAGCAGCCCCGTCGTGGGAGTTCTTACTAATGAAAAACTGTTTTTT
CDR3: CASSPVVGVLTNEKLFF
J: TRBJ1-4
V: TRBV7-8
D: -
size: -

DNA: TGTGCCAGCAGTTTGAACGCAAGGGAGCAGTACTTC
CDR3: CASSLNAREQYF
J: TRBJ2-7
V: TRBV28
D: -
size: -

DNA: TGTGCCAGCAGAGGGGATTGGCAGGCGTTACGTTGGGACACTGAAGCTTTCTTT
CDR3: CASRGDWQALRWDTEAFF
J: TRBJ1-1
V: TRBV28
D: -
size: -

DNA: TGTGCCAGCAGCCCTCTAGCGGGGGCAGGTACGCAGTATTTT
CDR3: CASSPLAGAGTQYF
J: TRBJ2-3
V: TRBV9
D: TRBD2
size: few

DNA: TGTGCCAGCAGGCTCTTGGGGACAGGGAATAGCTGGCCGGATGGCTACACCTTC
CDR3: CASRLLGTGNSWPDGYTF
J: TRBJ1-2
V: TRBV6-5
D: TRBD1
size: -

DNA: TGTGCCAGCAGTACTGGACAGGCGGGGAATTCACCCCTCCACTTT
CDR3: CASSTGQAGNSPLHF
J: TRBJ1-6
V: TRBV6-5
D: TRBD1
size: once

DNA: TGTGCCAGCAGCCCAGCGGGAGGGCGGCGCAATGAGCAGTTCTTC
CDR3: CASSPAGGRRNEQFF
J: TRBJ2-1
V: TRBV11-3
D: TRBD2
size: few

DNA: TGTGCCAGCAGCCACCGGGACAGTCCCTACGAGCAGTACTTC
CDR3: CASSHRDSPYEQYF
J: TRBJ2-7
V: TRBV28
D: TRBD1
size: few

DNA: TGTGCCAGCAGCCAATTAGAGGGGGCCAATTCACCCCTCCACTTT
CDR3: CASSQLEGANSPLHF
J: TRBJ1-6
V: TRBV3-1
D: TRBD1
size: few

DNA: TGCAGTGCTAGTTTCCCAAAACCTGAAGCTTTCTTT
CDR3: CSASFPKPEAFF
J: TRBJ1-1
V: TRBV20-1
D: -
size: few

DNA: TGCAGTGCTAGAGATCGGCAGGGGAGTACCAAAAACATTCAGTACTTC
CDR3: CSARDRQGSTKNIQYF
J: TRBJ2-4
V: TRBV20-1
D: -
size: -

DNA: TGTGCCAGCGGATCCCAGGGGAGGGACACTGAAGCTTTCTTT
CDR3: CASGSQGRDTEAFF
J: TRBJ1-1
V: TRBV3-1
D: -
size: -

DNA: TGTGCCAGCAGTCAGCCCGTTAGCGGGAGGGTAGGGGAGCAGTACTTC
CDR3: CASSQPVSGRVGEQYF
J: TRBJ2-7
V: TRBV28
D: TRBD2
size: -

DNA: TGTGCCAGTTCCGGGACTAGCGGGAGGATCGGTGAGCAGTTCTTC
CDR3: CASSGTSGRIGEQFF
J: TRBJ2-1
V: TRBV12-3/TRBV12-4
D: TRBD2
size: -

DNA: TGTGCCAGCAGTTTATGGGGCGCCTACGAGCAGTACTTC
CDR3: CASSLWGAYEQYF
J: TRBJ2-7
V: TRBV28
D: -
size: few

DNA: TGCAGCGTTGGGACTAGCGGAAAATACAATGAGCAGTTCTTC
CDR3: CSVGTSGKYNEQFF
J: TRBJ2-1
V: TRBV29-1
D: TRBD2
size: -

DNA: TGCGCCAGCAGCCAAGATAATTGGGAGCGGGAGGGCTATGAGCAGTTCTTC
CDR3: CASSQDNWEREGYEQFF
J: TRBJ2-1
V: TRBV4-3
D: TRBD2
size: -

DNA: TGTGCCAGCAGTAGCGGGACACAGAACACTGAAGCTTTCTTT
CDR3: CASSSGTQNTEAFF
J: TRBJ1-1
V: TRBV6-6
D: -
size: -

DNA: TGTGCCACCAGCAGAGATCTTTATGGGGATTCACCCCTCCACTTT
CDR3: CATSRDLYGDSPLHF
J: TRBJ1-6
V: TRBV15
D: -
size: few

DNA: TGTGCCAGCAGCCCGCGAGCCATGAACACTGAAGCTTTCTTT
CDR3: CASSPRAMNTEAFF
J: TRBJ1-1
V: TRBV9
D: -
size: few

DNA: TGCAGTGCTAGTGACAGGGGGCTTAAGGAGACCCAGTACTTC
CDR3: CSASDRGLKETQYF
J: TRBJ2-5
V: TRBV20-1
D: TRBD1
size: -

DNA: TGTGCCAGCAGCTTGAGAACAAGATACACCGGGGAGCTGTTTTTT
CDR3: CASSLRTRYTGELFF
J: TRBJ2-2
V: TRBV5-6
D: -
size: -

DNA: TGTGCCAGCAGTGAACTTACTGAAGCTTTCTTT
CDR3: CASSELTEAFF
J: TRBJ1-1
V: TRBV6-1
D: -
size: -

DNA: TGTGCCAGCATCCAACAGGGAAGTCGGCCCAAAAACATTCAGTACTTC
CDR3: CASIQQGSRPKNIQYF
J: TRBJ2-4
V: TRBV6-1
D: -
size: -

DNA: TGCAGTGCTAGCTGGACAGGGGGGAATTCACCCCTCCACTTT
CDR3: CSASWTGGNSPLHF
J: TRBJ1-6
V: TRBV20-1
D: TRBD1
size: few

DNA: TGTGCCAGCAGTCCCCGGACCGGGAAAGGGGACGAGCAGTACTTC
CDR3: CASSPRTGKGDEQYF
J: TRBJ2-7
V: TRBV28
D: -
size: -

DNA: TGTGCCAGCAGTGCAACAGGGGGCAACACTGAAGCTTTCTTT
CDR3: CASSATGGNTEAFF
J: TRBJ1-1
V: TRBV25-1
D: TRBD1
size: -